What follows are 25 T cell receptor beta chains derived from one specimen sequenced in a study of beta chain features in type 1 diabetes. The antigens these receptors bind are not known. The study's findings and limits: Moderate but significant shortening of TCRB CDR3s was recorded in all four CD4+ subsets from Type 1 diabetes patients.

Expressed TCRB transcripts were sequenced because the entire RNA isolate underwent reverse transcription. The assay was immunoSEQ multiplex PCR, and TCRdb's table has in-frame clones only and misses some. This table holds 300,000 or so clones, roughly 14% found once. The sequenced sample consisted of naive CD4+ T cells from blood. The receptors derive from a woman younger than 30 with type 1 diabetes.

This clone was counted between two and nine times. The gene calls are TRBV27 and TRBJ2-7; 12 bases fit TRBD2. The V gene end was trimmed by 5 bases and the J gene end by 5 bases; junction bases not matched to a gene: 4. This CDR3 has 14 amino acids. Germline lookup yields CDR1 MNHEY and CDR2 SMNVEV (reference sequence). This CDR3 is CASSRLAGEHEQYF. The CDR3 DNA reads TGTGCCAGCAGTCGACTAGCGGGAGAACACGAGCAGTACTTC.

This clone was observed once. J is TRBJ1-1 and V is TRBV10-3, with TRBD1 matching 9 bases. This CDR3 is 14 amino acids long. The V and J ends lost 6 bases and 3 bases, in that order; junction bases with no gene match: 5. The germline gives CDR1 ENHRY, CDR2 SYGVKD. The CDR3 DNA is TGTGCCATCAGGGACAGGGGAACATACACTGAAGCTTTCTTT. The encoded protein is CAIRDRGTYTEAFF.

J is TRBJ2-1 and V is TRBV20-1; 7 nucleotides agree with TRBD2. V was clipped by 7 bases and J by 7 bases; unmatched bases: 4. Per the germline V gene, CDR1 is DFQATT and CDR2 is SNEGSKA (reference sequence). The CDR3 contains 11 residues. The DNA of the CDR3 is TGCAGTGTACGGGGAGGGAATGAGCAGTTCTTC. Its translation is CSVRGGNEQFF.

This chain connects TRBV19 to TRBJ2-7, with a tentative D call TRBD2 (5 bases). From germline, CDR1 is LNHDA and CDR2 SQIVND (reference sequence). Trimming left V 10 bases short and J 1 base short, with 17 bases between. CDR3 length: 14 residues. The CDR3 nucleotides are TGTGCCACCATGGAGCAGGCGGGTTCCTACGAGCAGTACTTC. Translating it yields CATMEQAGSYEQYF.

V usage is TRBV11-2 and J usage is TRBJ2-1; D is unresolved. The germline V gene encodes CDR1 SGHAT and CDR2 FQNNGV. Trimming left V 0 bases short and J 8 bases short, with 11 bases between. The CDR3 loop spans 14 amino acids. CDR3 sequence: CASSLDAPRDEQFF. CDR3 coding DNA: TGTGCCAGCAGCTTAGATGCCCCCCGGGATGAGCAGTTCTTC.

This clone has a handful of counts. This chain links TRBV25-1 with TRBJ2-2; D possibly corresponds to TRBD1 (5 bases). Germline lookup yields CDR1 MGHDK and CDR2 SYGVNS. This CDR3 comprises 15 residues. Trimming removed 5 bases from V and 4 bases from J, with 14 bases in between. CDR3 residues: CASSPARGSTGELFF. The CDR3 coding sequence is TGTGCCAGCAGTCCCGCTAGGGGAAGCACCGGGGAGCTGTTTTTT.

The chain couples TRBV28 to TRBJ2-7; tentative D call: TRBD2 (6 bases). V was clipped by 8 bases and J by 0 bases, with 20 bases between them. CDR3 length equals 16 residues. Germline CDR1 and CDR2: MDHEN and SYDVKM. CDR3 DNA: TGTGCCAGCGGCGAACCCGGGAGATCGAGCTCCTACGAGCAGTACGTC. Translation: CASGEPGRSSSYEQYV.

The table lists this clone with a few counts. The chain employs TRBV4-2 and TRBJ2-7; D is unclear. The CDR3 has 17 amino acids. Trimming took off 1 base at V and 2 bases at J, with 18 bases between the two ends. Germline CDR1 LGHNA, CDR2 YNFKEQ. CDR3 sequence: CASSQGANAQTPYEQYF. CDR3 bases: TGTGCCAGCAGCCAAGGGGCGAACGCCCAAACCCCCTACGAGCAGTACTTC.

The chain couples TRBV28 to TRBJ1-3; 9 positions agree with TRBD1. Losses at the gene ends were 0 bases for V and 2 bases for J; bases not matched to a gene: 2. This CDR3 contains 16 residues. Looked up from germline, CDR1 is MDHEN and CDR2 is SYDVKM. The CDR3 loop is CASSLWGQGTGNTIYF. Here the CDR3 DNA reads TGTGCCAGCAGTTTATGGGGACAGGGAACTGGAAACACCATATATTTT.

This clone was found a few times. The chain carries TRBV6-6 and TRBJ2-5; 11 bases match TRBD1. The CDR3 has 15 amino acids. Germline CDR1 is MNHNY and CDR2 is SVGAGI (reference sequence). The V gene end was trimmed by 5 bases and the J gene end by 4 bases; junction bases not matched to a gene: 6. CDR3 in amino acids: CASSGPGQGGETQYF. CDR3 DNA: TGTGCCAGCAGTGGACCGGGACAGGGGGGAGAGACCCAGTACTTC.

This clone was seen a handful of times. The chain carries TRBV7-2 and TRBJ2-1; 13 bases line up with TRBD2. Germline CDR1 and CDR2: SGHTA and FQGNSA. This CDR3 is built from 15 residues. The trim removed 3 bases at V and 6 bases at J, leaving 2 bases unmatched. CDR3 sequence: CASSFRTSGSNEQFF. The DNA for the CDR3 is TGTGCCAGCAGCTTCCGGACTAGCGGGAGCAATGAGCAGTTCTTC.

This clone was counted between two and nine times. V usage is TRBV28 and J usage is TRBJ2-5; TRBD2 might be the D (6 bases). The CDR3 is made up of 14 amino acids. From germline, CDR1 is MDHEN and CDR2 SYDVKM. V dropped 7 bases and J dropped 3 bases, with 15 bases sitting between them. The CDR3 spells CASIQGGPEETQYF. DNA for the CDR3: TGTGCCAGCATCCAAGGAGGGCCAGAAGAGACCCAGTACTTC.

The J gene is TRBJ2-3, the V gene TRBV29-1; TRBD2 matches at 10 bases. The V and J ends lost 7 bases and 6 bases, in that order; junction bases with no gene match: 10. CDR3 length: 14 amino acids. Looked up from germline, CDR1 is SQVTM and CDR2 is ANQGSEA. CDR3 nucleotide sequence: TGCAGCGCCAGGGGTCTAGCGGGAGCTGATACGCAGTATTTT. Translating it yields CSARGLAGADTQYF.

V usage is TRBV23-1 and J usage is TRBJ2-2, with 14 bases identical to TRBD2. TRBV23-1 is reported as an ORF; its role is uncertain. V lost 4 bases, J lost 1 base, and 5 bases stayed unmatched. This CDR3 is built from 18 residues. The CDR3 DNA sequence: TGCGCCAGCAGTCCCGGGACTAGCGGGAGAATGAACACCGGGGAGCTGTTTTTT. Translation gives CASSPGTSGRMNTGELFF.

This clone turned up a few times. The CDR3 DNA reads as TGTGCCTGGAGTGCCGGACAGCCCGCTGGAAACACCATATATTTT. Amino acids: CAWSAGQPAGNTIYF. The rearrangement joins TRBV30 to TRBJ1-3, with D perhaps TRBD1 (6 bases). This CDR3 has 15 amino acids. CDR1 is GTSNPN and CDR2 is SVGIG in the germline V gene (reference sequence). With 1 base removed from V and 2 bases from J, the gap between germline ends came to 12 bases.

The chain carries TRBV30 and TRBJ1-2; D might be TRBD1 (5 bases). CDR1 and CDR2 from the germline V gene are GTSNPN and SVGIG (reference sequence). The length of the CDR3 is 17 residues. V was pared by 0 bases and J by 5 bases, with 22 bases between. The CDR3 DNA reads TGTGCCTGGAGTGTACTAGCCAGGGATCTGTATTCGTATGGCTACACCTTC. Translating gives CAWSVLARDLYSYGYTF.

This clone was seen a few times. This rearrangement joins TRBV6-6 to TRBJ2-4; 8 nucleotides line up with TRBD1. The germline V gene encodes CDR1 MNHNY and CDR2 SVGAGI (reference sequence). Trimming cost V 0 bases and J 8 bases; bases outside gene matches: 6. This CDR3 is built from 15 residues. CDR3 coding DNA: TGTGCCAGCAGTTACTCGATACCGACAGGGGACATTCAGTACTTC. Translated, it gives CASSYSIPTGDIQYF.

This clone has only a few counts. V usage is TRBV19 and J usage is TRBJ1-1, with 9 nucleotides matching TRBD1. J gave up 0 bases and V 7 bases, and 6 bases lay outside the gene matches. CDR1 and CDR2 from the germline V gene are LNHDA and SQIVND (reference sequence). The CDR3 consists of 15 residues. The CDR3 region is CASKSGQGVNTEAFF. The CDR3 DNA sequence: TGTGCCAGTAAGTCGGGACAGGGTGTGAACACTGAAGCTTTCTTT.

The chain joins TRBV27 to TRBJ1-1; D gene uncertain. Trimming left V 3 bases short and J 2 bases short, with 10 bases between. The CDR3 extends over 14 amino acids. In germline, CDR1 is MNHEY, CDR2 SMNVEV (reference sequence). CDR3 sequence (DNA): TGTGCCAGCAGTTTCCTCGACTTAAACACTGAAGCTTTCTTT. It translates to CASSFLDLNTEAFF.

The chain is built from TRBV9 and TRBJ2-3; TRBD2 matches at 11 bases. This CDR3 contains 15 residues. Germline CDR1 reads SGDLS; CDR2 reads YYNGEE. Trimming removed 0 bases from V and 6 bases from J; junction bases left unmatched: 3. This chain's CDR3 is CASSVGLAGKDTQYF. The CDR3 bases are TGTGCCAGCAGCGTAGGACTAGCGGGAAAGGATACGCAGTATTTT.

The rearrangement uses TRBV7-9 and TRBJ2-2, with a tentative D call TRBD2 (6 bases). With 3 bases removed from V and 4 bases from J, the gap between germline ends came to 21 bases. CDR3 length: 18 amino acids. The germline V gene has CDR1 SEHNR and CDR2 FQNEAQ (reference sequence). The CDR3 DNA reads as TGTGCCAGCAGCTTCGATAATTTTGGTCGGGAGACCACCGGGGAGCTGTTTTTT. Translated: CASSFDNFGRETTGELFF. Complete variable domain (other parts from reference TRBV7-9 and TRBJ2-2): DTGVSQNPRHKITKRGQNVTFRCDPISEHNRLYWYRQTLGQGPEFLTYFQNEAQLEKSRLLSDRFSAERPKGSFSTLEIQRTEQGDSAMYLCASSFDNFGRETTGELFFGEGSRLTVL.

The rearrangement links TRBV7-9 to TRBJ1-2, with 10 bases matching TRBD1. Looked up from germline, CDR1 is SEHNR and CDR2 is FQNEAQ (reference sequence). V shed 4 bases and J 8 bases; nucleotides not matched to a gene: 4. The CDR3 loop spans 13 amino acids. CDR3 protein: CASSSGQGKGYTF. The CDR3, as DNA: TGTGCCAGCAGCTCGGGACAGGGGAAAGGCTACACCTTC. The entire variable domain, with the rest obtained from reference TRBV7-9 and TRBJ1-2, is as follows: DTGVSQNPRHKITKRGQNVTFRCDPISEHNRLYWYRQTLGQGPEFLTYFQNEAQLEKSRLLSDRFSAERPKGSFSTLEIQRTEQGDSAMYLCASSSGQGKGYTFGSGTRLTVV.

This clone was counted between two and nine times. The chain combines TRBV15 with TRBJ2-5, with D perhaps TRBD1 (5 bases). CDR3 length: 13 residues. Germline values: CDR1 LNHNV, CDR2 YYDKDF (reference sequence). Trimming shortened V by 4 bases and J by 1 base, and 7 bases separated the two germline ends. The CDR3 spells CATSIQVQETQYF. The CDR3 region has the DNA TGTGCCACCAGCATACAGGTCCAAGAGACCCAGTACTTC.

This clone was seen a handful of times. The chain couples TRBV5-6 to TRBJ1-1, with D unclear. This CDR3 contains 15 residues. The V gene's germline CDR1 is SGHDT and CDR2 YYEEEE. V was clipped by 2 bases and J by 0 bases, with 11 bases between them. CDR3: CASSFQELVNTEAFF. CDR3 coding DNA: TGTGCCAGCAGCTTTCAGGAACTGGTGAACACTGAAGCTTTCTTT.

This clone has a handful of counts. V usage is TRBV27 and J usage is TRBJ2-5, with D maybe TRBD2 (6 bases). V was trimmed by 4 bases and J by 4 bases, leaving 16 bases between them. Germline values: CDR1 MNHEY, CDR2 SMNVEV (reference sequence). CDR3 length: 15 amino acids. CDR3 in DNA: TGTGCCAGCAGTTCCTCTCCGACTAGGATAGAGACCCAGTACTTC. Translating it yields CASSSSPTRIETQYF.